This passage covers 25 T cell receptor beta chains from one sample sequenced in a study of long-term antiretroviral therapy in people with HIV. With survey level as its setting, the immunoSEQ assay was v3.0. The repertoire was sequenced with immunoSEQ multiplex PCR; TCRdb's copy has only in-frame clones and lacks some. The sample holds about 35,000 clones, 65% to 80% seen once. Here the sequenced sample was unsorted PBMCs, taken 3 years after starting antiretroviral therapy. These receptors originate from a man in his fifties with HIV.

V and J are TRBV6-5 and TRBJ1-2; weak D call: TRBD1 (6 bases). V lost 8 bases and J lost 3, with 10 bases in between. The length of the CDR3 is 12 residues. CDR1 and CDR2 from the germline V gene are MNHEY and SVGAGI. CDR3 loop: CASWAGDYGYTF. The CDR3 nucleotides are TGTGCCAGCTGGGCAGGGGACTATGGCTACACCTTC.

This chain joins TRBV7-8 and TRBJ2-5, with D tentatively TRBD1 or TRBD2 (7 bases each). The CDR3 is made up of 16 amino acids. V lost 5 bases to trimming and J lost 5 bases, with 21 bases between them. In germline, CDR1 is SGHVS, CDR2 FQNEAQ. CDR3 DNA: TGTGCCAGCAGCCCTAGCGGCCGACAGGGTTGGGAGACCCAGTACTTC. This encodes CASSPSGRQGWETQYF.

The genes are TRBV4-3 and TRBJ1-1, with 7 bases fitting TRBD1. CDR3 size: 15 residues. Germline V gives CDR1 LGHNA, CDR2 YSLEER. Trimming removed 8 bases from V and 0 bases from J; junction bases left unmatched: 9. CDR3 residues: CASGADRRLNTEAFF. The CDR3, as DNA: TGCGCCAGCGGGGCGGACAGGAGATTGAACACTGAAGCTTTCTTT.

The chain is built from TRBV4-1 and TRBJ2-7; D is unresolved. The germline CDR1 and CDR2 sequences are MGHRA and YSYEKL. The V gene lost 0 bases and the J gene lost 1 base, with 13 bases spanning the gap. The CDR3 loop spans 16 amino acids. CDR3 bases: TGCGCCAGCAGCCAAGATCCAGGCCAGTCTTCCTACGAGCAGTACTTC. Translation gives CASSQDPGQSSYEQYF.

The chain links TRBV7-9 to TRBJ1-6; tentative D call: TRBD1 (5 bases). CDR3 length: 14 residues. Germline lookup yields CDR1 SEHNR and CDR2 FQNEAQ (reference sequence). Trimming stripped 10 bases from V and 8 bases from J, with 18 bases between. CDR3 nucleotide sequence: TGTGCCACCCGGCGGCTCAGGGTCGATTCACCCCTCCACTTT. Translated, it gives CATRRLRVDSPLHF.

The V and J genes are TRBV7-9 and TRBJ2-2, with TRBD2 identical over 9 bases. The CDR3 totals 16 residues. Germline CDR1 reads SEHNR; CDR2 reads FQNEAQ (reference sequence). The V and J ends lost 5 bases and 4 bases, in that order; junction bases with no gene match: 8. CDR3 sequence: CASSPQAGGGTGELFF. The CDR3 bases are TGTGCCAGCAGCCCTCAAGCGGGGGGCGGCACCGGGGAGCTGTTTTTT.

This clone was counted a few times. This chain links TRBV6-5 with TRBJ1-2, with 8 bases fitting TRBD1. V trimming: 1 base; J trimming: 1 base; junction bases outside the gene matches: 5. Per germline, CDR1 MNHEY and CDR2 SVGAGI. The length of the CDR3 is 16 residues. The CDR3 region has the DNA TGTGCCAGCAGTTACTATCGGACAGGGAGTAACTATGGCTACACCTTC. Amino acid sequence: CASSYYRTGSNYGYTF.

This chain connects TRBV7-9 to TRBJ2-5; 8 bases are shared with TRBD1. Germline V gives CDR1 SEHNR, CDR2 FQNEAQ (reference sequence). J was trimmed by 1 base and V by 5 bases; bases with no gene match: 6. The CDR3 is 15 residues long. In DNA, the CDR3 is TGTGCCAGCAGCCGCCGGACAGGGAGCCAAGAGACCCAGTACTTC. This encodes CASSRRTGSQETQYF.

The genes are TRBV28 and TRBJ1-4; TRBD1 matches 7 bases. V shed 4 bases and J 5 bases; nucleotides not matched to a gene: 13. Germline V CDR1 and CDR2: MDHEN, SYDVKM. CDR3 length: 17 residues. CDR3 region: CASSSDVKGAPNEKLFF. CDR3 coding DNA: TGTGCCAGCAGTTCGGACGTTAAGGGGGCTCCCAATGAAAAACTGTTTTTT.

J is TRBJ1-1 and V is TRBV7-9; D gene unclear. CDR3 length: 15 residues. CDR1 is SEHNR and CDR2 is FQNEAQ in the germline V gene (reference sequence). The V end was cut by 5 bases, the J end by 1 base, with 14 bases between. CDR3 sequence: CASSRSGLENTEAFF. CDR3 DNA sequence: TGTGCCAGCAGCCGTTCGGGTTTAGAGAACACTGAAGCTTTCTTT.

The chain employs TRBV14 and TRBJ1-1; 7 nucleotides line up with TRBD1. Germline assignment: CDR1 SGHDN and CDR2 FVKESK. The length of the CDR3 is 12 residues. The V gene end was trimmed by 4 bases and the J gene end by 8 bases; junction bases not matched to a gene: 4. The CDR3 reads CASSPTGQEAFF. CDR3 bases: TGTGCCAGCAGCCCTACGGGACAGGAAGCTTTCTTT.

This CDR3 reads CATGWLDRGNEQFF. The CDR3 coding sequence is TGTGCCACCGGTTGGTTGGACAGGGGCAATGAGCAGTTCTTC. The chain uses TRBV19 and TRBJ2-1; TRBD1 matches 9 bases. J was trimmed by 6 bases and V by 10 bases; bases with no gene match: 10. The germline V gene encodes CDR1 LNHDA and CDR2 SQIVND (reference sequence). The CDR3 contains 14 residues.

V and J are TRBV28 and TRBJ2-3; no clear D gene. Deletions cut 3 bases from V and 2 bases from J, with 9 bases between. The length of the CDR3 is 14 residues. Germline V gene data show CDR1 as MDHEN and CDR2 as SYDVKM. CDR3: CASSLGSVTDTQYF. The CDR3 nucleotides are TGTGCCAGCAGTTTGGGGTCAGTCACAGATACGCAGTATTTT.

The chain combines TRBV5-4 with TRBJ1-3; D is unclear. CDR3 length equals 14 residues. Germline V gene lookup returns CDR1 SGHNT and CDR2 YYREEE (reference sequence). V lost 2 bases and J 2 bases, leaving 8 bases between the germline ends. CDR3 amino acids: CASSFPGAGNTIYF. The CDR3 DNA sequence: TGTGCCAGCAGCTTCCCGGGCGCTGGAAACACCATATATTTT.

The chain has TRBV15 and TRBJ2-7; possibly TRBD2 for D (6 bases). CDR1 and CDR2 (germline): LNHNV, YYDKDF (reference sequence). Trimming left V 3 bases short and J 0 bases short, with 15 bases between. The CDR3 covers 16 residues. The CDR3 spells CATSRVFTGGSYEQYF. The CDR3 bases are TGTGCCACCAGCAGGGTCTTTACCGGGGGCTCCTACGAGCAGTACTTC.

This clone came up once. This chain connects TRBV4-3 to TRBJ2-2; D perhaps matches TRBD2 (6 bases). Trimming removed 1 base at V and 0 bases at J, with 12 bases between. This CDR3 has 17 residues. Germline V CDR1 and CDR2: LGHNA, YSLEER. CDR3 in DNA: TGCGCCAGCAGCCAAGGTTTTGGGGGGTCGAACACCGGGGAGCTGTTTTTT. Translating gives CASSQGFGGSNTGELFF.

V gene TRBV7-9 combines with J gene TRBJ1-5, with D possibly TRBD1 on 5 matching bases. The CDR3 spans 14 residues. CDR1 is SEHNR and CDR2 is FQNEAQ in the germline V gene (reference sequence). Trimming took off 1 base at V and 4 bases at J, with 8 bases between the two ends. CDR3: CASSLVGGNQPQHF. The CDR3 nucleotides are TGTGCCAGCAGCTTAGTTGGGGGTAATCAGCCCCAGCATTTT.

The DNA of the CDR3 is TGTGCCACCGGAGGATGGACAGGGGGCGTCGATGAGCAGTTCTTC. Translated, it gives CATGGWTGGVDEQFF. This chain connects TRBV15 to TRBJ2-1; TRBD1 matches at 11 bases. The CDR3 runs 15 residues. The germline V gene encodes CDR1 LNHNV and CDR2 YYDKDF (reference sequence). After removal of 8 bases from V and 8 bases from J, the junction contained 11 bases not matched to a gene.

The chain uses TRBV4-3 and TRBJ2-3; D uncertain. Germline lookup yields CDR1 LGHNA and CDR2 YSLEER. V lost 4 bases and J 4 bases, leaving 15 bases between the germline ends. The CDR3 has 15 amino acids. The CDR3: CASSPSLGRADTQYF. The CDR3 bases are TGCGCCAGCAGCCCAAGTTTAGGAAGGGCAGATACGCAGTATTTT.

The genes are TRBV28 and TRBJ2-7; 7 bases are a match to TRBD1. The CDR3 has 13 amino acids. With V trimmed by 9 bases and J by 3 bases, 8 bases remained unmatched. Germline CDR1 reads MDHEN; CDR2 reads SYDVKM. The CDR3 region is CASKGAGGYEQYF. The DNA of the CDR3 is TGTGCCAGTAAAGGGGCAGGGGGCTACGAGCAGTACTTC.

This chain uses TRBV5-1 with TRBJ1-4, with no clear D. The CDR3 extends over 16 amino acids. V gave up 0 bases and J gave up 7 bases, with 16 bases separating them. Germline V CDR1 and CDR2: SGHRS, YFSETQ. The DNA for the CDR3 is TGCGCCAGCAGCTTGGCCATGTTAGGAGGAGGTGAAAAACTGTTTTTT. It is translated as CASSLAMLGGGEKLFF.

J is TRBJ2-5 and V is TRBV7-9; D possibly uses TRBD1 or TRBD2 (6 bases each). The CDR3 sequence is 16 residues long. CDR1 SEHNR and CDR2 FQNEAQ come from the germline V gene (reference sequence). Trimming removed 5 bases from V and 1 base from J, with 17 bases in between. The CDR3 loop is CASSLGGPDFQETQYF. The CDR3 DNA reads as TGTGCCAGCAGCCTTGGGGGGCCAGACTTCCAAGAGACCCAGTACTTC.

The chain is built from TRBV5-1 and TRBJ1-1; 8 nucleotides line up with TRBD1. Trimming took 2 bases from V and 0 from J; bases not matched to a gene: 6. The CDR3 is 16 amino acids. Germline CDR1 and CDR2: SGHRS and YFSETQ. The DNA of the CDR3 is TGCGCCAGCAGCTTTGGCAGGGGGCGGCTGAACACTGAAGCTTTCTTT. The encoded protein is CASSFGRGRLNTEAFF.

CDR3 in DNA: TGTGCCAGCAGTTACCCACCTGGCCCACAGTACTTC. As protein: CASSYPPGPQYF. This chain uses TRBV28 with TRBJ2-5, with unresolved D. V lost 4 bases and J 11 bases, leaving 14 bases between the germline ends. CDR1 MDHEN and CDR2 SYDVKM come from the germline V gene. This CDR3 region has 12 residues.

This sequence joins TRBV6-6 and TRBJ2-5, with 13 nucleotides matching TRBD2. Germline CDR1 and CDR2: MNHNY and SVGAGI (reference sequence). J lost 2 bases, V lost 5 bases, and 2 bases had no gene match. The CDR3 covers 15 residues. The CDR3 coding sequence is TGTGCCAGCAGTGCACTAGCGGGAGGGCAAGAGACCCAGTACTTC. It codes for CASSALAGGQETQYF.